This T cell receptor (beta chain) is drawn from a study of T cells in women clearing cervical HPV infection. Across the whole study: Case blood drawn at lesion detection; control blood after infection cleared.

CDR3 length equals 15 residues. CDR1 and CDR2 from the germline V gene are LNHDA and SQIVND (reference sequence). For this clone: Its antigen remains unidentified. The read gets to within 3 residues of the CDR3 end, and the germline J gene fills in the rest.

Study results and caveats: Each sample's T-cell count was unknown, possibly confounding richness. A classifier using richness and V gene abundances reached an AUC of approximately 0.8. TRBV6-7 abundance was lower in cases than controls (0.11% versus 0.16%).

Measured with immunoSEQ multiplex PCR; TCRdb has only the in-frame clones, and not every one. The sample data list about 36,000 clones. The source is a woman aged 18-70 years with a cervical HPV16 infection that either progressed to CIN3+ or cleared (not recorded which). This rearrangement joins TRBV19 to TRBJ2-3; 7 bases are shared with TRBD2. The sequenced sample was blood buffy coat. The covered CDR3 bases are TGTGCCAGTAGTCCACGGGACTACATGAAAGAGACG. Translating gives CASSPRDYMKET. The CDR3 as a whole reads CASSPRDYMKETQYF.